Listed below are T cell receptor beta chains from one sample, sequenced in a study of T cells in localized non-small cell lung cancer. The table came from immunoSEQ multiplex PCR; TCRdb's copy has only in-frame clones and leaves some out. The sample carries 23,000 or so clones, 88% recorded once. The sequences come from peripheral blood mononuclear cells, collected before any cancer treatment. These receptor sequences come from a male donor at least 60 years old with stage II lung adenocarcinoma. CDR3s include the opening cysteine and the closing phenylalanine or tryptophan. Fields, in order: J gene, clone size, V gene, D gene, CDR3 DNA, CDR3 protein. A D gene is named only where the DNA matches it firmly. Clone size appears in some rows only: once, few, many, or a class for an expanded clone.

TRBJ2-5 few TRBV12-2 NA TGTGCAAGTCGCCCTCCCGGGACAGAGGGCGAGACCCAGTACTTC CASRPPGTEGETQYF
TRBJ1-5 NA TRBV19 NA TGTGCCAGTTCGGACAACTCGGGAGGCAATCAGCCCCAGCATTTT CASSDNSGGNQPQHF
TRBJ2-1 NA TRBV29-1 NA TGCAGCGTTGGGGGGCAGGACCCCTACAATGAGCAGTTCTTC CSVGGQDPYNEQFF
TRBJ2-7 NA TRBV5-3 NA TGTGCCAGCAGCTACCCGACGGGCTACGAGCAGTACTTC CASSYPTGYEQYF
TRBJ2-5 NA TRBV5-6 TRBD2 TGTGCCAGCAGCGTGAGCGGGAGGGGGCGAGAGACCCAGTACTTC CASSVSGRGRETQYF
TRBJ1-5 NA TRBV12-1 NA TGTGCCAGCAGCTTTGCCGCAACTAGAGTTGGTAGCAATCAGCCCCAGCATTTT CASSFAATRVGSNQPQHF
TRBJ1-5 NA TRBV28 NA TGTGCCAGCAGTCCAGCTTTTAGCAATCAGCCCCAGCATTTT CASSPAFSNQPQHF
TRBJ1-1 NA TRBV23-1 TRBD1 TGCGCCACCCCCTCGGGACAGGGGTATACTGAAGCTTTCTTT CATPSGQGYTEAFF
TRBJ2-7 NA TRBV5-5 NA TGTGCCAGCAGCCGTGAAGGGTACGAGCAGTACTTC CASSREGYEQYF
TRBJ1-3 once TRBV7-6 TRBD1 TGTGCCAGCAGCGGTACGGGACAGTTCTCTGGAAACACCATATATTTT CASSGTGQFSGNTIYF
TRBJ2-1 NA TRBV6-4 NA TGTGCCAGCCGCCTGGGAAACTCCTACAATGAGCAGTTCTTC CASRLGNSYNEQFF
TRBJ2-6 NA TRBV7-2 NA TGTGCCAGCAGCTTAGATGTAGCAGCGGGGGCCAACGTCCTGACTTTC CASSLDVAAGANVLTF
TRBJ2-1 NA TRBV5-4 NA TGTGCCAGCAGCTTGGGGGAGAATGAGCAGTTCTTC CASSLGENEQFF
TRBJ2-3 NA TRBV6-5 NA TGTGCCAGCAATTCACCGCCAGATACGCAGTATTTT CASNSPPDTQYF
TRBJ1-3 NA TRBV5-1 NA TGCGCCAGCAGCTTAGGAGGTTATTCTGGAAACACCATATATTTT CASSLGGYSGNTIYF
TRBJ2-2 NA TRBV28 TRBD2 TGTGCCAGCAGGACAATAAGCGGGGCGAACACCGGGGAGCTGTTTTTT CASRTISGANTGELFF
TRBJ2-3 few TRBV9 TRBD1 TGTGCCAGCAGCGCGCCCTTATCCGGACAGGGGGCAGATACGCAGTATTTT CASSAPLSGQGADTQYF
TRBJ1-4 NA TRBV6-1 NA TGTGCCAGCAGAGCCCAGGCCTTTGGTGAAAAACTGTTTTTT CASRAQAFGEKLFF
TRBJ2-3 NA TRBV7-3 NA TGTGCCAGCAGCATTACAGATACGCAGTATTTT CASSITDTQYF
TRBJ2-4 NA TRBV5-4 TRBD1 TGTGCCAGCAGCTTGAAAGGGGGCTATGAAAACATTCAGTACTTC CASSLKGGYENIQYF
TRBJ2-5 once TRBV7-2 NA TGTGCCAGCAGCTTACGGTGGTTCGTCGGGAGCAACCAAGAGACCCAGTACTTC CASSLRWFVGSNQETQYF
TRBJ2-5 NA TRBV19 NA TGTGCCAGTAGTATAGAGGGGGGGCCGGGACTGAGCATCCAAGAGACCCAGTACTTC CASSIEGGPGLSIQETQYF
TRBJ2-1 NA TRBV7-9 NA TGTGCCAGCAGCTTAAGAAGGGTAGTCGGGCCCAATGAGCAGTTCTTC CASSLRRVVGPNEQFF
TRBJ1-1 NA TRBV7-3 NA TGTGCCAGCAGCCTCCAGGGAAACACTGAAGCTTTCTTT CASSLQGNTEAFF
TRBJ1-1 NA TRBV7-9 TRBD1 TGTGCCAGCAGCCTACCGGACAGGGCGGGTGAAGCTTTCTTT CASSLPDRAGEAFF
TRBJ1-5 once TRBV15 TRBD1 TGTGCCACCAGCAGAGGCCCCGGACAGGGCAAGCAGCCCCAGCATTTT CATSRGPGQGKQPQHF
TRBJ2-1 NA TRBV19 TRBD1 TGTGCCAGAATACGACCGGGACAGGGTAACGATGAGCAGTTCTTC CARIRPGQGNDEQFF